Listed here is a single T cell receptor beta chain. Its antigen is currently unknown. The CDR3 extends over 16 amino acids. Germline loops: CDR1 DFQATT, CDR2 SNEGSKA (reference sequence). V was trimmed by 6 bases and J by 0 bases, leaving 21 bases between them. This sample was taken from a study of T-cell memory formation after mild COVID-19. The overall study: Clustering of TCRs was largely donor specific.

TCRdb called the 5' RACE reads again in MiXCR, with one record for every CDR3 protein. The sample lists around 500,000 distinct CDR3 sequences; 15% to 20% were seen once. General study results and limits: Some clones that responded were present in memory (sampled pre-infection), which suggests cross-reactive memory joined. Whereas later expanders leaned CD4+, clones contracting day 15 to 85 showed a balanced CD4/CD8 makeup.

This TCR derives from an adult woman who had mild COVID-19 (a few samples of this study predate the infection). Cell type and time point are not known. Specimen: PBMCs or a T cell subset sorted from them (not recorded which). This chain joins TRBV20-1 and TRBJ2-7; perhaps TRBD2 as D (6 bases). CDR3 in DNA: TGCAGTGCCCTCTTCCCGACGGGACTCTTCTCCTACGAGCAGTACTTC. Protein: CSALFPTGLFSYEQYF.